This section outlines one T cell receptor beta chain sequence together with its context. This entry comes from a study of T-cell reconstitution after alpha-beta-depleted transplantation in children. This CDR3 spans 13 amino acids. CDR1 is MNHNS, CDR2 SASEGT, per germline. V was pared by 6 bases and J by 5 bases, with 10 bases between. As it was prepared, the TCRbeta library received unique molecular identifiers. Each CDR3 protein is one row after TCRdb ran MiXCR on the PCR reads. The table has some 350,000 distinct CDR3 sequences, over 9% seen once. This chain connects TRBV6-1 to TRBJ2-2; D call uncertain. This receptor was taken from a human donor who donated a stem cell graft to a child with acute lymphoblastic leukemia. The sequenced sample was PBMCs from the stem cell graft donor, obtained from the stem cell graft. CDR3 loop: CASRDGVTGELFF. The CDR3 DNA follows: TGTGCCAGCAGGGACGGAGTTACCGGGGAGCTGTTTTTT.